The 4 T cell receptor beta chains given below trace back to one sample, sequenced in a study of control samples from healthy donors and cancer patients. Using immunoSEQ multiplex PCR, the repertoire was profiled, and TCRdb retains in-frame clones only, with some absent. The sample consists of more than 100,000 clones, about nine tenths of them appearing once. Input material: blood. Every receptor here comes from a man aged 18-30 years in good health.

The V call is TRBV2, the J call TRBJ2-1, with a tentative D call TRBD1 (5 bases). In germline, CDR1 is SNHLY, CDR2 FYNNEI. This CDR3 is 16 amino acids long. V lost 6 bases, J lost 1 base, and 16 bases lay in between. The CDR3 here is CASSVGSAGSYNEQFF. The DNA of the CDR3 is TGTGCCAGCAGCGTCGGGTCGGCAGGGTCCTACAATGAGCAGTTCTTC.

The chain links TRBV7-4 to TRBJ1-3; D gene ambiguous. V lost 2 bases and J 1 base, leaving 6 bases between the germline ends. The CDR3 has 14 residues. In germline, CDR1 is SGHVT, CDR2 SQSDAQ. As DNA, the CDR3 is TGTGCCAGCAGCTTAAATGGGTCTGGAAACACCATATATTTT. Amino acid sequence: CASSLNGSGNTIYF.

This sequence joins TRBV29-1 and TRBJ2-5; D is perhaps TRBD1 (5 bases). Deletions cut 6 bases from V and 3 bases from J, with 14 bases between. CDR3 length: 13 residues. Germline V gives CDR1 SQVTM, CDR2 ANQGSEA. CDR3 sequence: CSVITGREETQYF. The CDR3 DNA reads as TGCAGCGTCATTACCGGCAGGGAAGAGACCCAGTACTTC. The whole variable domain, remainder taken from reference TRBV29-1 and TRBJ2-5, is SAVISQKPSRDICQRGTSLTIQCQVDSQVTMMFWYRQQPGQSLTLIATANQGSEATYESGFVIDKFPISRPNLTFSTLTVSNMSPEDSSIYLCSVITGREETQYFGPGTRLLVL.

This clone was recorded once. This rearrangement joins TRBV6-1 to TRBJ1-5; 7 bases fit TRBD1. Germline V CDR1 and CDR2: MNHNS, SASEGT. V dropped 2 bases and J dropped 7; count of bases not matched to a gene: 8. CDR3 length: 15 residues. This CDR3 reads CASSEWGSGGQPQHF. The CDR3 nucleotides read TGTGCCAGCAGTGAATGGGGGTCAGGGGGACAGCCCCAGCATTTT.